A selection of T cell receptor beta chains follows, all from one sample in a study of blood T cell repertoires in COVID-19. Repertoires were generated with immunoSEQ multiplex PCR, while TCRdb's copy carries only in-frame clones and drops some. The profile shows 360,000 or so clones, about 90% of them singletons. The source material was PBMCs or T cells enriched from blood (not recorded which). All receptors derive from a woman aged 25 to 39 who had recovered from COVID-19. Both conserved end residues are part of each CDR3. A D gene is named only where the DNA matches it firmly. Some rows have no size entry. The others give once, few or many, or a class for an expanded clone.

>TRBV18|TRBD2|TRBJ2-7|NA
CASSIMGLADYEQYF
TGTGCCAGCTCGATTATGGGACTAGCGGACTACGAGCAGTACTTC
>TRBV7-2|TRBD2|TRBJ2-7|NA
CASSLHGAGGPYEQYF
TGTGCCAGCAGCTTACACGGAGCGGGGGGACCCTACGAGCAGTACTTC
>TRBV4-2|NA|TRBJ2-7|NA
CASSQDGGIVSYEQYF
TGTGCCAGCAGCCAAGATGGCGGGATAGTGTCCTACGAGCAGTACTTC
>TRBV12-3/TRBV12-4|NA|TRBJ2-7|NA
CASSSGIAGAQF
TGTGCCAGCAGTTCGGGGATCGCGGGGGCGCAATTC
>TRBV5-1|TRBD1|TRBJ1-3|NA
CASSLAWVSSTGGTGNTIYF
TGCGCCAGCAGCTTGGCTTGGGTTTCCTCGACAGGGGGTACTGGAAACACCATATATTTT
>TRBV4-3|TRBD1|TRBJ1-2|NA
CASSQVIATGATYGYTF
TGCGCCAGCAGCCAAGTGATAGCGACAGGGGCAACTTATGGCTACACCTTC
>TRBV11-1|TRBD1|TRBJ1-2|NA
CASSREGALGYTF
TGTGCCAGCAGCAGAGAGGGGGCGCTTGGCTACACCTTC
>TRBV5-4|NA|TRBJ2-7|NA
CASSPPTFGRGEYEQYF
TGTGCCAGCAGCCCCCCGACGTTTGGCAGGGGAGAGTACGAGCAGTACTTC
>TRBV14|NA|TRBJ1-1|few
CASSQQGPISYAFF
TGTGCCAGCAGCCAACAGGGCCCGATAAGTTATGCTTTCTTT
>TRBV24-1|TRBD2|TRBJ2-1|NA
CATSDGLAANNEQFF
TGTGCCACCAGTGATGGACTAGCGGCTAACAATGAGCAGTTCTTC
>TRBV9|NA|TRBJ1-1|once
CASSFTGNTEAFF
TGTGCCAGCAGCTTCACAGGGAACACTGAAGCTTTCTTT
>TRBV5-1|NA|TRBJ2-7|few
CASSLTTESYEQYF
TGCGCCAGCAGCTTGACTACCGAATCCTACGAGCAGTACTTC
>TRBV12-5|TRBD1|TRBJ1-1|NA
CASGLGQGNTEAFF
TGTGCTAGTGGTTTGGGACAGGGTAACACTGAAGCTTTCTTT
>TRBV15|NA|TRBJ1-1|NA
CATSRDNSGVGTEAFF
TGTGCCACCAGCAGAGATAACTCCGGGGTCGGCACTGAAGCTTTCTTT
>TRBV19|TRBD2|TRBJ2-2|NA
CASSGTSSRELFF
TGTGCCAGTAGTGGGACTAGCTCCAGGGAGCTGTTTTTT
>TRBV28|NA|TRBJ1-2|NA
CASLGARYGYTF
TGTGCCAGCCTGGGGGCCCGATATGGCTACACCTTC
>TRBV7-6|TRBD2|TRBJ2-5|NA
CASSLLAVAQETQYF
TGTGCCAGCAGCTTACTAGCGGTAGCCCAAGAGACCCAGTACTTC
>TRBV7-8|NA|TRBJ2-1|few
CASWELTYNEQFF
TGTGCCAGCTGGGAGCTCACCTACAATGAGCAGTTCTTC
>TRBV4-3|NA|TRBJ1-2|few
CASSPDGGRNYGYTF
TGCGCCAGCAGCCCGGACGGGGGGCGGAACTATGGCTACACCTTC
>TRBV7-3|TRBD2|TRBJ2-1|NA
CASSLDVAGGARNNEQFF
TGTGCCAGCAGCTTAGACGTAGCGGGAGGGGCCAGGAACAATGAGCAGTTCTTC
>TRBV9|NA|TRBJ1-2|NA
CASSAGHGFRYTF
TGTGCCAGCAGCGCCGGACACGGTTTTCGCTACACCTTC
>TRBV13|TRBD1|TRBJ2-7|NA
CASSSRQGSHEQYF
TGTGCCAGCAGCTCTCGACAGGGGTCACACGAGCAGTACTTC
>TRBV18|TRBD1|TRBJ2-7|NA
CASSPLGQAVYEQYF
TGTGCCAGCTCACCATTAGGACAGGCAGTCTACGAGCAGTACTTC
>TRBV3-1/TRBV3-2|TRBD2|TRBJ2-3|once
CASSQDLGTSGTDTQYF
TGTGCCAGCAGCCAAGATTTGGGGACTAGCGGCACAGATACGCAGTATTTT
>TRBV2|NA|TRBJ2-1|NA
CASSDTRAAASEQFF
TGTGCCAGCAGCGATACTAGAGCCGCCGCCAGTGAGCAGTTCTTC
>TRBV28|NA|TRBJ1-1|NA
CASSSLGSRKAFF
TGTGCCAGCAGTTCCCTCGGGAGCCGGAAAGCTTTCTTT